This T cell receptor beta chain comes out of a study of regulatory T cells in long-lasting Graves disease. This clonotype was picked up many times. Antigen specificity is unknown. HTBI primers from iRepertoire and Arm-PCR of CDR3 regions yielded the TCR beta libraries. TCRdb recomputed calls from the multiplex PCR reads with MiXCR, one row per CDR3 protein. This sample carries approximately 390,000 distinct CDR3 sequences, 15% to 20% of them seen once, and the ten largest clones take around 21%. Described time point: newly diagnosed GD, antithyroid drugs for less than 3 months. PBMC RNA was the source of the TCR library. Trimming took 2 bases from V and 0 from J; bases not matched to a gene: 9. This CDR3 region has 17 residues. Whole-study results and caveats: New patients shared about a thousand public clonotypes, fewer than the roughly 2,700 shared by persistent patients.

In addition, the sample was reused for a study of T cells in Graves' hyperthyroidism and ophthalmopathy. From that study: Lactation, pregnancy, other autoimmune disease or uncontrolled infection excluded patients. Using 13 V-J features, a model discriminated ophthalmopathy from stable hyperthyroidism.

V is TRBV12-3 or TRBV12-4 and J is TRBJ2-7, with 8 positions matching TRBD2. This TCR derives from a woman aged 18-29 years with Graves disease. Source: peripheral blood mononuclear cells (PBMCs), taken at new diagnosis, from a patient treated with antithyroid drugs. The CDR3 DNA is TGTGCCAGCAGTTTATCGGTTGGAGGGACTAGCTCCTACGAGCAGTACTTC. Amino acid sequence: CASSLSVGGTSSYEQYF.